Described below is a single T cell receptor (beta chain) sequence and its context. What it recognizes is unknown. This sample stems from a study of monozygotic twins with inflammatory bowel disease. Study results and limitations: Evidence failed to back one strong IBD-linked signal or clonotype. No difference in repertoire similarity was seen between concordant and discordant twins, possibly because power was limited.

Donors each gave about 2.6 ml of blood. TCRdb processed the 5' RACE reads again and assigns one entry to each CDR3 protein, with no DNA. The specimen's table records 160,000 or so distinct CDR3 sequences. This CDR3 comprises 14 residues. Germline V gene lookup returns CDR1 LNHDA and CDR2 SQIVND (reference sequence). The origin of this receptor is a human donor with ulcerative colitis or Crohn's disease, or a healthy co-twin of an affected twin (not recorded which). The source material was blood. The genes are TRBV19 and TRBJ1-5. This chain's CDR3 is CASSTYKGNQPQHF.